This passage covers 23 T cell receptor beta chains from one sample sequenced in a study of blood T cell repertoires in COVID-19. Sequenced by immunoSEQ multiplex PCR; TCRdb stores in-frame clones only, minus some. The data hold under 75,000 clones, with 85% to 90% observed a single time. Sequenced sample: peripheral blood. These receptors were taken from a man aged 60 to 69 with active COVID-19.

This clone was observed a handful of times. The chain links TRBV15 to TRBJ1-4; D remains unclear. Germline assignment: CDR1 LNHNV and CDR2 YYDKDF (reference sequence). V shed 1 base and J shed 5 bases, with 8 bases lying between them. The CDR3 is made up of 14 amino acids. The CDR3 DNA follows: TGTGCCACCAGCAGAGGTCAGGAAAATGAAAAACTGTTTTTT. Translating gives CATSRGQENEKLFF.

The chain is built from TRBV5-6 and TRBJ2-3, with D possibly being TRBD1 (6 bases). Looked up from germline, CDR1 is SGHDT and CDR2 is YYEEEE. V was pared by 4 bases and J by 2 bases, with 17 bases between. The CDR3 totals 16 residues. The CDR3 region is CASSRRGVRDTDTQYF. The CDR3 nucleotides are TGTGCCAGCAGCCGCAGGGGAGTCAGGGACACAGATACGCAGTATTTT.

The V call is TRBV6-5, the J call TRBJ2-3; tentatively, D is TRBD1 (5 bases). The CDR3 length is 15 residues. V lost 4 bases and J lost 3, with 14 bases in between. Germline assignment: CDR1 MNHEY and CDR2 SVGAGI. The CDR3 is CASSSYRKGTDTQYF. The CDR3 bases are TGTGCCAGCAGTTCCTACAGGAAGGGGACAGATACGCAGTATTTT.

This clone was counted a single time. The chain uses TRBV7-9 and TRBJ1-4; D is ambiguous. Between the trimmed V and J ends, which lost 6 bases and 3 bases, there was a span of 8 bases. Per germline, CDR1 SEHNR and CDR2 FQNEAQ (reference sequence). This CDR3 is built from 13 residues. The CDR3 DNA reads as TGTGCCAGCAGTCTAGAATCTAATGAAAAACTGTTTTTT. Its translation is CASSLESNEKLFF.

The chain couples TRBV9 to TRBJ2-7; possibly TRBD2 for D (5 bases). This CDR3 contains 15 residues. Germline values: CDR1 SGDLS, CDR2 YYNGEE. V shed 3 bases and J shed 6 bases, with 19 bases lying between them. Here the CDR3 DNA reads TGTGCCAGCAGCGCCACTAGTTTCATGGCGGGCGAGCAGTACTTC. Translation gives CASSATSFMAGEQYF.

The chain couples TRBV7-6 to TRBJ2-3; D is perhaps TRBD2 (6 bases). V was pared by 5 bases and J by 4 bases, with 22 bases between. In germline, CDR1 is SGHVS, CDR2 FNYEAQ. The CDR3 sequence is 17 residues long. This chain's CDR3 is CASSTPPGLGEADTQYF. The CDR3 nucleotides read TGTGCCAGCAGCACCCCACCGGGACTCGGAGAGGCAGATACGCAGTATTTT.

To note about this clone: It may be a read error: a sequence one base away is much more abundant. The chain employs TRBV5-6 and TRBJ1-4; 9 bases line up with TRBD1. Germline loops: CDR1 SGHDT, CDR2 YYEEEE. The trim removed 4 bases at V and 9 bases at J, leaving 7 bases unmatched. CDR3 length: 14 residues. CDR3 amino acids: CASSPGQGDKKLFF. The CDR3 DNA reads as TGTGCCAGCAGCCCGGGACAGGGTGATAAAAAACTGTTTTTT.

The J gene is TRBJ2-2, the V gene TRBV5-4, with a weak D call TRBD1 (7 bases). The CDR3 is 16 amino acids. The V gene lost 6 bases and the J gene lost 6 bases, with 21 bases spanning the gap. Germline V gene sequence: CDR1 SGHNT, CDR2 YYREEE (reference sequence). DNA for the CDR3: TGTGCCAGCACTTTAGGAGGGGGCAGGATCTCCGGGGAGCTGTTTTTT. Translated, it gives CASTLGGGRISGELFF.

The J gene is TRBJ2-7, the V gene TRBV7-2; the match to TRBD1 covers 8 bases. CDR3 size: 15 residues. Germline loops: CDR1 SGHTA, CDR2 FQGNSA. The ends lost 4 bases at V and 3 bases at J; junction bases unmatched: 8. The CDR3 coding sequence is TGTGCCAGCAGCTGGACAGGGACGTCTGACTACGAGCAGTACTTC. Its protein product is CASSWTGTSDYEQYF.

The chain couples TRBV28 to TRBJ1-5, with 9 bases aligning to TRBD1. This CDR3 comprises 18 residues. The ends lost 6 bases at V and 0 bases at J; junction bases unmatched: 12. Germline V CDR1 and CDR2: MDHEN, SYDVKM. The CDR3 is CASSSETGGTYSNQPQHF. CDR3 nucleotide sequence: TGTGCCAGCAGCTCAGAGACAGGGGGAACATATAGCAATCAGCCCCAGCATTTT.

CDR3 in amino acids: CASSLKAGTGGGTDTQYF. The CDR3 region has the DNA TGTGCCAGCAGCTTAAAAGCCGGGACAGGGGGCGGCACAGATACGCAGTATTTT. The chain carries TRBV7-3 and TRBJ2-3; 12 bases map to TRBD1. The V segment lost 1 base and the J segment 1 base; nucleotides outside the gene matches: 6. CDR3 length: 18 amino acids. Germline lookup yields CDR1 SGHTA and CDR2 FQGTGA.

V usage is TRBV20-1 and J usage is TRBJ2-1; 10 positions agree with TRBD2. This CDR3 contains 14 residues. The V segment lost 3 bases and the J segment 9 bases; nucleotides outside the gene matches: 8. Germline values: CDR1 DFQATT, CDR2 SNEGSKA (reference sequence). CDR3 nucleotide sequence: TGCAGTGCTAGTAGGCTAGCGGGAGCAGGTGAGCAGTTCTTC. Translating gives CSASRLAGAGEQFF.

The V call is TRBV18, the J call TRBJ2-7; weak D call: TRBD1 (6 bases). The CDR3 extends over 15 amino acids. Trimming pared 0 bases from V and 2 bases from J, leaving 11 bases between. The germline V gene encodes CDR1 KGHSH and CDR2 LQKENI. In DNA, the CDR3 is TGTGCCAGCTCACCACCAGACAGGAGAGCCTACGAGCAGTACTTC. Amino acid sequence: CASSPPDRRAYEQYF.

The chain carries TRBV5-1 and TRBJ2-2; tentative D call: TRBD1 (5 bases). Germline loops: CDR1 SGHRS, CDR2 YFSETQ. The CDR3 contains 15 residues. The V end was cut by 4 bases, the J end by 0 bases, with 10 bases between. For the CDR3, the DNA is TGCGCCAGCAGCGTGACAGATTCGAACACCGGGGAGCTGTTTTTT. This gives the protein CASSVTDSNTGELFF.

This chain uses TRBV2 with TRBJ1-1, with D maybe TRBD1 (6 bases). Trimming stripped 6 bases from V and 1 base from J, with 15 bases between. Germline CDR1 and CDR2: SNHLY and FYNNEI. The CDR3 has 15 residues. CDR3: CASRLNRVQNTEAFF. CDR3 bases: TGTGCCAGCAGGCTCAACAGGGTCCAGAACACTGAAGCTTTCTTT.

The chain has TRBV11-2 and TRBJ1-4, with 10 positions matching TRBD1. This CDR3 has 16 amino acids. With V trimmed by 4 bases and J by 9 bases, 11 bases remained unmatched. Looked up from germline, CDR1 is SGHAT and CDR2 is FQNNGV. The CDR3 coding sequence is TGTGCCAGCAGCTCCCTCAGGACAGGGGGAGGGAAAAAACTGTTTTTT. Protein sequence: CASSSLRTGGGKKLFF. The entire variable domain, with the rest obtained from reference TRBV11-2 and TRBJ1-4, is as follows: EAGVAQSPRYKIIEKRQSVAFWCNPISGHATLYWYQQILGQGPKLLIQFQNNGVVDDSQLPKDRFSAERLKGVDSTLKIQPAKLEDSAVYLCASSSLRTGGGKKLFFGSGTQLSVL.

The V gene is TRBV28, the J gene TRBJ2-2; perhaps TRBD1 as D (5 bases). Trimming stripped 11 bases from V and 2 bases from J, with 12 bases between. Germline V gene sequence: CDR1 MDHEN, CDR2 SYDVKM. The CDR3 is 13 amino acids. CDR3 in amino acids: CAGQTANTGELFF. The DNA of the CDR3 is TGTGCCGGCCAGACAGCCAACACCGGGGAGCTGTTTTTT.

The V and J genes are TRBV11-2 and TRBJ1-6, with 7 bases fitting TRBD1. The CDR3 covers 14 residues. V shed 3 bases and J 7 bases; nucleotides not matched to a gene: 3. Looked up from germline, CDR1 is SGHAT and CDR2 is FQNNGV. The CDR3 is CASSFGRGNSPLHF. The CDR3 nucleotides are TGTGCCAGCAGCTTCGGCAGGGGGAATTCACCCCTCCACTTT.

This clone has more than one count but fewer than ten. The rearrangement links TRBV5-6 to TRBJ2-5; D unclear. V lost 4 bases and J lost 5, with 12 bases in between. The V gene's germline CDR1 is SGHDT and CDR2 YYEEEE. This CDR3 has 13 residues. CDR3 coding DNA: TGTGCCAGCAGCCCCCAGCGAGTGGAGACCCAGTACTTC. It translates to CASSPQRVETQYF.

V gene TRBV6-5 combines with J gene TRBJ1-2; tentative D call: TRBD1 (5 bases). This CDR3 is built from 13 residues. V lost 2 bases and J lost 6, with 10 bases in between. Looked up from germline, CDR1 is MNHEY and CDR2 is SVGAGI. For the CDR3, the DNA is TGTGCCAGCAGTTACGTGGGGCGAGATGGCTACACCTTC. Translated: CASSYVGRDGYTF.

CDR3 protein: CASSGGAEQYF. CDR3 nucleotide sequence: TGTGCCAGTAGCGGGGGGGCCGAGCAGTACTTC. The V and J genes are TRBV7-6 and TRBJ2-7; 11 bases match TRBD2. From germline, CDR1 is SGHVS and CDR2 FNYEAQ. V was clipped by 9 bases and J by 6 bases; unmatched bases: 1. The CDR3 is 11 amino acids.

In nucleotides, the CDR3 is TGTGCCAGCAGCCCCCTGAAGGGACAGGGGGGTCTGACCCAGTACTTC. Translating gives CASSPLKGQGGLTQYF. The rearrangement joins TRBV7-9 to TRBJ2-5; 11 bases agree with TRBD1. J was trimmed by 7 bases and V by 5 bases; bases with no gene match: 12. Germline V gene data show CDR1 as SEHNR and CDR2 as FQNEAQ (reference sequence). The CDR3 totals 16 residues. Full variable domain (rest looked up from reference TRBV7-9 and TRBJ2-5): DTGVSQNPRHKITKRGQNVTFRCDPISEHNRLYWYRQTLGQGPEFLTYFQNEAQLEKSRLLSDRFSAERPKGSFSTLEIQRTEQGDSAMYLCASSPLKGQGGLTQYFGPGTRLLVL.

The CDR3 DNA sequence: TGTGCCAGCAGCTTCGGGACTTCCTACGAGCAGTACTTC. Its translation is CASSFGTSYEQYF. The chain couples TRBV6-5 to TRBJ2-7; D may be TRBD2 (6 bases). Germline-derived CDR1 and CDR2 are MNHEY and SVGAGI. The CDR3 is 13 amino acids. The V and J ends lost 6 bases and 1 base respectively, with 10 bases between them.